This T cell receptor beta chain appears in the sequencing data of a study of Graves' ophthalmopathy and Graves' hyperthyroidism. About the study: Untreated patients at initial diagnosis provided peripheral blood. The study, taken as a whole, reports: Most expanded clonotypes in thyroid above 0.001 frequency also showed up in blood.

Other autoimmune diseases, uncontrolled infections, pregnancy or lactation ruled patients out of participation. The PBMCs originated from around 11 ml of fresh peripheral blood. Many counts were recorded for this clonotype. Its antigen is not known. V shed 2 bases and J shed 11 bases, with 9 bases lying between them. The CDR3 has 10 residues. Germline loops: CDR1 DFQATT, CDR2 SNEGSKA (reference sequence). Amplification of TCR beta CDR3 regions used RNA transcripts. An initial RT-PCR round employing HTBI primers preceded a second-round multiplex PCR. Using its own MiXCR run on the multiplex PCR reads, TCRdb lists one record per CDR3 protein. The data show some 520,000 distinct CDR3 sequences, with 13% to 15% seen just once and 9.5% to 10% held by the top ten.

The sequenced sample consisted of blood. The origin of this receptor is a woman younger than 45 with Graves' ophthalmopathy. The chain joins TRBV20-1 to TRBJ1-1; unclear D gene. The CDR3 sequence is CSARSAQAFF. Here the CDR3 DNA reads TGCAGTGCTAGATCCGCACAGGCTTTCTTT.